The entry below describes one T cell receptor (beta chain). Its cognate antigen is unknown. The data derive from a study of early stage breast cancer tumors. Turning to the study itself: About 80% of the 16 invasive tumors were ER+, PR+ and HER2-. Findings and limits, study-wide: Tumors had around 2.5-fold higher T cell density than normal breast. Functional markers like CD4, CD8 and FOXP3 were missed in bulk sequencing.

Blood replicates held 0.5 ug DNA, tumor or normal breast about 1.5 ug, two each. Repertoires were generated with immunoSEQ multiplex PCR, while TCRdb's copy carries only in-frame clones and drops some. There are tens of thousands of clones in the sample; approximately 80% occur only once, and 1.3% to 1.5% lies in the top ten. This CDR3 contains 14 residues. Germline CDR1 and CDR2: SQVTM and ANQGSEA. Trimming left V 4 bases short and J 2 bases short, with 14 bases between. V usage is TRBV29-1 and J usage is TRBJ1-2, with D maybe TRBD1 (6 bases). The receptor comes from a person aged 45 to 60 with breast cancer. The sequenced sample was blood. The CDR3: CSVVSGEGNYGYTF. CDR3 nucleotide sequence: TGCAGCGTTGTTTCAGGGGAAGGGAACTATGGCTACACCTTC. Complete variable domain (other parts from reference TRBV29-1 and TRBJ1-2): SAVISQKPSRDICQRGTSLTIQCQVDSQVTMMFWYRQQPGQSLTLIATANQGSEATYESGFVIDKFPISRPNLTFSTLTVSNMSPEDSSIYLCSVVSGEGNYGYTFGSGTRLTVV.